Included here is one T cell receptor beta chain sequence, with context. This clone was seen only once. This clone's antigen is unknown. Base qualities are not recorded, but no much larger clone differs from it by a single base. TCRbeta CDR3 regions were amplified from genomic DNA by means of the immunoSEQ Assay, a bias-controlled multiplex PCR. For the original study's pipeline: The number of nucleated cells in each sample was estimated from the amplification of reference gene primers within the assay. Sequence reads were collapsed and filtered to measure the absolute abundance of every unique TCRbeta CDR3 rearrangement. Productive Simpson clonality was computed per sample as the square root of Simpson's diversity index over productive rearrangements. The immuneACCESS repertoire file appears here via TCRdb, limited to in-frame rearrangements. These files lack a portion of the clones; in checked studies, under half of the deficit traces to unresolved V genes, and the cause of the others is not known. The V and J calls and clone size are taken from that table; D and trimming were inferred from the DNA. Counted in this sample were roughly 250,000 clones; about 90% of them appeared once. In total, the top ten clones hold about 6% of the sample.

The data were obtained in a study of blood T cell repertoires in COVID-19 (dated by TCRdb to 2018 to 2021). Looking at the study overall: The collaborator samples originated in the United States, Italy and Spain and spanned the acute and convalescent phases of COVID-19. The samples were drawn from the first 160 participants of the ongoing ImmuneRACE study and from 1,254 subjects provided by 6 global collaborators. Sample metadata almost always included a de-identified subject ID, COVID-19 status, age in years and sex. Where HLA class I and class II types were available, the types were taken from metadata supplied by the sample provider, not from assay-based typing. Subjects who had been exposed to COVID-19, were actively infected with it, or had recovered from it provided the deeply sampled blood TCRbeta repertoires that made up the dataset. The material from the prospective study consisted of cDNA or gDNA derived from T cells, B-cell-depleted T cells, or PBMCs. A freely available public database, intended as a resource for researchers studying the immune response to SARS-CoV-2, is where the repertoires were released.

General conclusions and limits of the study: How much clinical and demographic metadata was included differed by source and by participant, and the metadata was provided uncurated.

Participants in the prospective study were aged roughly 18 to 89 years, lived in 20 to 30 United States geographic areas, and enrolled through a virtual design. Cohort assignment in the prospective study relied on participant-reported clinical history from a screening survey and a study questionnaire. Mobile phlebotomists in the prospective study collected whole blood, serum and a nasopharyngeal or oropharyngeal swab from every participant. Over a roughly 2-month period, participants in the prospective study had the option of providing additional blood draws and questionnaires. Prospective study blood samples were shipped either frozen or at room temperature before DNA extraction. The receptor was derived from a woman under 40 with acute COVID-19. The specimen was PBMCs or T cells enriched from blood (not recorded which).

The DNA is TGCAGCGTTGAGCCGTGGCAGTCCTATGGCTACACCTTC. This translates into CSVEPWQSYGYTF. In this chain, TRBV29-1 is recombined with TRBJ1-2, with the D gene too uncertain to name. Reading from cysteine to phenylalanine, the CDR3 counts 13 amino acids. Only the CDR3 DNA is retained, 39 bases long and in frame from the first base. A distance of 12 bases separates the germline ends of V and J, which lose 3 bases and 4 bases respectively. Taken from the germline V gene, the CDR1 and CDR2 loops are SQVTM and ANQGSEA.